This T cell receptor (beta chain) was sequenced in a study of siplizumab effects on memory and regulatory T cells. Findings of the study overall: Proliferating Tregs in siplizumab cultures were never verified as suppressive. Apparently more diverse than memory cells, naive T cells also seemed major alloresponse contributors.

Worth noting for this clone: Its target is not known.

Every sample had approximately 10^5 of its TCR templates assayed. The repertoire was sequenced with immunoSEQ multiplex PCR; TCRdb's copy has only in-frame clones and lacks some. The profile shows about 110,000 clones, just over 90% of them singletons. This CDR3 comprises 13 residues. CDR1 and CDR2 from the germline V gene are SGHRS and YFSETQ. The V end lost 6 bases, the J end lost 7 bases, and 16 bases lay between the germline ends. V usage is TRBV5-1 and J usage is TRBJ1-1; no clear D gene. This TCR came from a human donor in good health. The material sequenced was Tregs sorted from blood. As DNA, the CDR3 is TGCGCCAGCAATCCGTCGGACTACGGTGAAGCTTTCTTT. Translation: CASNPSDYGEAFF.